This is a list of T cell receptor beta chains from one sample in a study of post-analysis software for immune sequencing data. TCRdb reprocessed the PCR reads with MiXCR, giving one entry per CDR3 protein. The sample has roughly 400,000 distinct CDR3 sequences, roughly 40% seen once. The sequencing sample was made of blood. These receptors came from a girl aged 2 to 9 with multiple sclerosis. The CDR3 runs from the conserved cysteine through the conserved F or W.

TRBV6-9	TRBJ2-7	CASSFQISGVGTYEQYF
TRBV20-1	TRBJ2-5	CSARDIATQYF
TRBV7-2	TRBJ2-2	CASSLVGEFHTGELFF
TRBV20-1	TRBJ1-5	CSARDGRGDLHSNQPQHF
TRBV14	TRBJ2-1	CASSQERGRAEEQFF
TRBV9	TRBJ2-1	CASSLRGLAGYNEQFF
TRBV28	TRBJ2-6	CASSGTGGLSGANVLTF
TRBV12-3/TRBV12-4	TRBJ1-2	CASSLWAANQAGYTF
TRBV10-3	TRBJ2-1	CAISESVSGSGEQFF
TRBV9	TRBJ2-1	CASSVGGRASNERFF
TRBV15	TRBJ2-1	CATRMKGGDYNEQFF
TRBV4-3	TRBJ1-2	CTSSQVGRESYTF
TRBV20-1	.	CSASTLAGDQETQYF
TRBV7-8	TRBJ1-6	CASRFDRGLSSPLHF
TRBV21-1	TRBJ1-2	CACQYGYTF
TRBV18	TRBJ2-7	CASSPPTGANEQYF
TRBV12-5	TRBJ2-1	CASGLNRAVWNEQFF
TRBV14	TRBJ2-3	CASSQDQLPDTQYF
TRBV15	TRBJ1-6	CATSRDRGFTGSSYNSPLHF
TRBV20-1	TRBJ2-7	CSAREYSRSYEQYF
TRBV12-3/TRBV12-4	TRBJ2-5	CASSLSTRIGTSGQETQYF
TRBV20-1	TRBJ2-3	CSARDGAGPTDTQYF
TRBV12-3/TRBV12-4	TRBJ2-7	CASSGMAGTYEQYF